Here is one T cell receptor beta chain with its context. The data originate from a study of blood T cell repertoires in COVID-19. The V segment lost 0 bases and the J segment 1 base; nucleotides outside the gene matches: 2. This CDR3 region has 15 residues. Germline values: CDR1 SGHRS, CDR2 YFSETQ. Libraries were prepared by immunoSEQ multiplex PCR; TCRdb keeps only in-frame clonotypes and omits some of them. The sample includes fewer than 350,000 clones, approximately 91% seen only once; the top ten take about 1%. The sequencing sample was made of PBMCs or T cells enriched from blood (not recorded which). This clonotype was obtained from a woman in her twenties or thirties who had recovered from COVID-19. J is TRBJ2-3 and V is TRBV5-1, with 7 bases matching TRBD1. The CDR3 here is CASSLGQGRTDTQYF. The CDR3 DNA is TGCGCCAGCAGCTTGGGACAGGGCCGCACAGATACGCAGTATTTT.